This T cell receptor beta chain was profiled in a study of blood T cell repertoires in COVID-19. Study background: Researchers got acute and convalescent COVID-19 samples from the United States, Italy and Spain. T cells, B-cell-depleted T cells, or PBMCs provided the cDNA or gDNA that served as material.

Germline V gene lookup returns CDR1 SNHLY and CDR2 FYNNEI. The ends were cut back, 3 bases at V and 3 bases at J, with 12 bases in the middle. The CDR3 is 15 amino acids. As originally analysed: By means of reference gene primer amplification, nucleated cell counts were estimated. Sequenced by immunoSEQ multiplex PCR; TCRdb stores in-frame clones only, minus some. V and J calls and clone size are as listed in that table; D and trimming were resolved from the DNA. The table lists some 150,000 clones, 87% of them singletons. Sample: peripheral blood. The chain carries TRBV2 and TRBJ1-5, with D unclear. The clonotype comes from a middle-aged woman with acute or convalescent COVID-19. The chain's CDR3 is CASSDQWQANQPQHF. CDR3 nucleotides: TGTGCCAGCAGTGACCAGTGGCAGGCCAATCAGCCCCAGCATTTT.